This T cell receptor (beta chain) appears in the sequencing data of a study of blood T cell repertoires in COVID-19. Study summary: Samples of COVID-19 (acute and convalescent) were obtained from the United States, Italy and Spain. T cells, B-cell-depleted T cells, or PBMCs supplied cDNA or gDNA.

A COVID-19 case was met by exposed participants within 2 weeks before study entry. Repertoires were generated with immunoSEQ multiplex PCR, while TCRdb's copy carries only in-frame clones and drops some. In the table there are more than 350,000 clones, roughly 84% of which are singletons. This clone was recorded only once. Sequenced: PBMCs or T cells enriched from blood (not recorded which). This sequence originates from a woman between 18 and 29 years old who had been exposed to COVID-19.

CDR3 in DNA: TGTGCCAGCAGCTTCACGGGTAGCGGGGGCGAGCAGTACTTC. Its translation: CASSFTGSGGEQYF. The chain has TRBV5-8 and TRBJ2-7; 9 bases are shared with TRBD2. Germline trimming cut 2 bases from V and 6 bases from J; bases unmatched to any gene: 6. Germline CDR1 SGHTS, CDR2 YDEGEE. CDR3 size: 14 residues. Supplemented by reference TRBV5-8 and TRBJ2-7, the full variable domain reads EAGVTQSPTHLIKTRGQQATLRCSPISGHTSVYWYQQALGLGLQFLLWYDEGEERNRGNFPPRFSGRQFPNYSSELNVNALELEDSALYLCASSFTGSGGEQYFGPGTRLTVT.